This TCR beta chain came from a study of cytomegalovirus exposure and HLA in healthy donors. Amplification used 60 Vbeta primers and 13 Jbeta primers. Assay used: immunoSEQ multiplex PCR; TCRdb lists only in-frame clones, some missing. Found here are around 180,000 clones, about 82% of them singletons; the top ten hold approximately 2.4%. Study outcomes and limitations: Researchers counted around 180 TCR beta chains as cytomegalovirus-associated.

Of note for this clone: The target antigen is unknown.

Deletions cut 6 bases from V and 6 bases from J, with 15 bases between. The CDR3 consists of 13 residues. Germline V gene sequence: CDR1 MDHEN, CDR2 SYDVKM. The receptor was derived from a male donor in good health and CMV-seronegative. This rearrangement joins TRBV28 to TRBJ2-7, with D uncertain. Specimen: PBMCs. CDR3 sequence (DNA): TGTGCCAGCAGCAGACTGACCCCGATCGAGCAGTACTTC. Its translation: CASSRLTPIEQYF.